This TCR beta chain is drawn from a study of T cell repertoires in cytomegalovirus infection. Study background: Recently identified HLA-C-restricted CMV epitopes were among the peptides used. Public TCR beta signatures indicated both CMV infection and matching HLA type.

Whole-study results and caveats: Identification of carriers of CMV plus the relevant HLA was achieved through cumulative public TCR beta family frequency.

In TCRdb, the reads were re-called with MiXCR into one record per CDR3 protein. The sample has about 830,000 distinct CDR3 sequences, about 30% seen once; the top ten hold roughly an eighth. A remark on this clonotype: What it recognizes is unknown.

CDR3 length equals 15 residues. The junction had 4 bases not matched to a gene; V was cut back by 4 bases and J by 0 bases. The germline V gene encodes CDR1 MGHRA and CDR2 YSYEKL. The clonotype was recovered from a human donor in good health (CMV status not recorded). Some clones in this sample may be carry-over from other donors' samples. The sequences come from cultured CD8+ T cells from PBMCs, collected from culture after CMV antigen stimulation. The chain has TRBV4-1 and TRBJ2-7; 9 bases are a match to TRBD2. The CDR3 is CASSRATSGSYEQYF. In DNA, the CDR3 is TGCGCCAGCAGCCGAGCGACTAGCGGCTCCTACGAGCAGTACTTC.